This T cell receptor (beta chain) was identified during a study of T cell repertoires in cytomegalovirus infection. Turning to the study itself: Evidence of both CMV infection and a matching HLA type came from public TCR beta signatures. Study findings and constraints: In two of eight donors, the top clonotype was HLA-C-restricted CMV-specific.

Each CDR3 protein is one row after TCRdb ran MiXCR on the reads. The table has some 180,000 distinct CDR3 sequences, about 18% seen once. After removal of 0 bases from V and 7 bases from J, the junction contained 2 bases not matched to a gene. This CDR3 contains 14 residues. CDR1 is LGHNA and CDR2 is YSLEER in the germline V gene. Concerning this clonotype: Its target is not known.

Sequenced input: CD8+ T cells from PBMCs. J is TRBJ2-5 and V is TRBV4-3, with 10 bases aligning to TRBD2. The receptor was derived from a human donor in good health (CMV status not recorded). Some clones in this sample may be carry-over from other donors' samples. CDR3: CASSQEVAGGTQYF. CDR3 nucleotide sequence: TGCGCCAGCAGCCAAGAAGTAGCGGGGGGGACCCAGTACTTC.